This TCR beta chain was found in a study of T cells in Graves' hyperthyroidism and ophthalmopathy. Study-wide results and limits: It was a median around seven months before onset that the model predicted ophthalmopathy. Most clonotypes that expanded in the thyroid above 0.001 also showed up in blood.

This clonotype was recorded many times. No antigen is known for it. From germline, CDR1 is SEHNR and CDR2 FQNEAQ (reference sequence). The CDR3 consists of 12 residues. Trimming took 4 bases from V and 4 from J, leaving 8 bases between them. Researchers amplified the TCR beta CDR3 regions from RNA transcripts. The primer set for the first-round RT-PCR of the TCR CDR3 was HTBI. TCRdb re-analysed the multiplex PCR reads in MiXCR, keeping a single row per CDR3 protein. The sample yields 190,000 or so distinct CDR3 sequences, around 18% seen once. Stable disease denoted Graves' hyperthyroidism without ophthalmopathy progression within 18 months.

Sequenced material: blood. The V call is TRBV7-9, the J call TRBJ2-7, with D unresolved. This TCR came from a middle-aged man with Graves' hyperthyroidism. In nucleotides, the CDR3 is TGTGCCAGCAGCTCGACATCTTACGAGCAGTACTTC. Residues: CASSSTSYEQYF.